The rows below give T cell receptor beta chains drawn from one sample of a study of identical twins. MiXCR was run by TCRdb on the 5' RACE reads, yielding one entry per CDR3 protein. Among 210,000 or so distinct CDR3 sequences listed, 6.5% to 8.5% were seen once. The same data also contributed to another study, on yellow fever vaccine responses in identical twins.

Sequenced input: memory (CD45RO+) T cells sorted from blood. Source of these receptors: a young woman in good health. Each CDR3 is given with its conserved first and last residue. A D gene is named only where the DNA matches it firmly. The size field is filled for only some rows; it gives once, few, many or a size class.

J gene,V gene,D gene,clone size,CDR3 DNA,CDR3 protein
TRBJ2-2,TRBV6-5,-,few,TGTGCCAGCAGATTACTCGGAGGGGGGGCCAACACCGGGGAGCTGTTTTTT,CASRLLGGGANTGELFF
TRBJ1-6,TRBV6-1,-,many,TGTGCCAGCAGTGAGTCGGGCGGAAATTCACCCCTCCACTTT,CASSESGGNSPLHF
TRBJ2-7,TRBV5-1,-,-,TGCGCCAGCAGCTTGGCCGACCTCAGGTACGAGCAGTACTTC,CASSLADLRYEQYF
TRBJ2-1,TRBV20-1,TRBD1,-,TGCAGTGCTAGCGCGCAGGGGGCGAATGAGCAGTTCTTC,CSASAQGANEQFF
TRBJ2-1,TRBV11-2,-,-,TGTGCCAGCAGCTTAGTCTTTGAGCAGTTCTTC,CASSLVFEQFF
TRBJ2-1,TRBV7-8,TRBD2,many,TGTGCCAGCAGCCTAACTAGCGGGAGTAGGTACAATGAGCAGTTCTTC,CASSLTSGSRYNEQFF
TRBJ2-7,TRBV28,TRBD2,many,TGTGCCAGCAGAAGGGGAGGGGTCGACGAGCAGTACTTC,CASRRGGVDEQYF
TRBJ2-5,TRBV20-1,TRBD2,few,TGCAGTGCTCCAGCGGGGGTTATAGGAACCCAGTACTTC,CSAPAGVIGTQYF
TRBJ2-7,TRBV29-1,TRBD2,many,TGCAGCGTAGCCGGGACTAGCGGGAGGGCCCCCTACGAGCAGTACTTC,CSVAGTSGRAPYEQYF
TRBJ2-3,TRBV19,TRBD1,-,TGTGCCAGTAGTATTCAGGGGGCGGGAGATACGCAGTATTTT,CASSIQGAGDTQYF
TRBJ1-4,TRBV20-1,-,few,TGCAGTGCTAGAGGCATAGGGGCGGAAACTAATGAAAAACTGTTTTTT,CSARGIGAETNEKLFF
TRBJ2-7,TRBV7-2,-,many,TGTGCCAGCAGATTATACTACGAGCAGTACTTC,CASRLYYEQYF
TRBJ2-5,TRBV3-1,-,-,TGTGCCAGCAGCCAAACCAAGGACCAAGAGACCCAGTACTTC,CASSQTKDQETQYF
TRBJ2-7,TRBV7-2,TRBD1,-,TGTGCCAGCAGCTCCAGACAGGGGCCCGCCTACGAGCAGTACTTC,CASSSRQGPAYEQYF
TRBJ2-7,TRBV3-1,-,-,TGTGCCAGCAGCCAAGATTCCGGGCCCTACGAGCAGTACTTC,CASSQDSGPYEQYF
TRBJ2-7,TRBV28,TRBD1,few,TGTGCCAGCAGTTTGGCCGGGACAGGGGGGAACGAGCAGTACTTC,CASSLAGTGGNEQYF
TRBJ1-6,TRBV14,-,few,TGTGCCAGCAGCCAAGGGGGGACTGGTAATTCACCCCTCCACTTT,CASSQGGTGNSPLHF
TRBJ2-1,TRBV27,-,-,TGTGCCACGCTAGCCGAAGAACCTAGCTCCTACAATGAGCAGTTCTTC,CATLAEEPSSYNEQFF
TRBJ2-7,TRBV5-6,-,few,TGTGCCAGCAGCTACCTTAGGGTGAGCTCCTACGAGCAGTACTTC,CASSYLRVSSYEQYF
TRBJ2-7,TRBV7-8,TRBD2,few,TGTGCCAGCAGCTCACCGAGCGGGGCGGGGTACGAGCAGTACTTC,CASSSPSGAGYEQYF
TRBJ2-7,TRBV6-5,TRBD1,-,TGTGCCAGCAGTTACTCCTCGGGACAGGGATCCTACGAGCAGTACTTC,CASSYSSGQGSYEQYF
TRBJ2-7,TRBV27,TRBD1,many,TGTGCCAGCAGTTTGCGACAGGGGGGCTACGAGCAGTACTTC,CASSLRQGGYEQYF
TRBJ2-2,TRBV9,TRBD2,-,TGTGCCAGCCAGCGGGAGTGGAGCACCGGGGAGCTGTTTTTT,CASQREWSTGELFF
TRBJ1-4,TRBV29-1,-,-,TGCAGCGGGAGAACAACTAATGAAAAACTGTTTTTT,CSGRTTNEKLFF
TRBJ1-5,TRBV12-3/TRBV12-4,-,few,TGTGCCAGCAGCCCGGGGACCTTGGGCAATCAGCCCCAGCATTTT,CASSPGTLGNQPQHF
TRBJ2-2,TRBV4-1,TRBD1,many,TGCGCCAGCAGCCAAGACCCTGGCCAGGGGGCGAATCACTGGACCGGGGAGCTGTTTTTT,CASSQDPGQGANHWTGELFF
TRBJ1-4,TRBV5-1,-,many,TGCGCCAGCAGCTTCAGTGGGGGCGGGATTGAAAAACTGTTTTTT,CASSFSGGGIEKLFF
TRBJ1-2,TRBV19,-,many,TGTGCCAGTAGTATCTCGGATAGCTATGGCTACACCTTC,CASSISDSYGYTF
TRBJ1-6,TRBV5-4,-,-,TGTGCCAGCAGCCCCGACAGTAAGGACTATAATTCACCCCTCCACTTT,CASSPDSKDYNSPLHF
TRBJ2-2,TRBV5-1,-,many,TGCGCCAGCAGCCTCGATCCAGTAGGGGAGCTGTTTTTT,CASSLDPVGELFF
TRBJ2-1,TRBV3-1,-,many,TGTGCCAGCAGCCAAGAGCGACAGGTGTACAATGAGCAGTTCTTC,CASSQERQVYNEQFF
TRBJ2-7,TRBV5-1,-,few,TGCGCCAGCAGCTTGGGTCTCAGCGTCCACGAGCAGTACTTC,CASSLGLSVHEQYF
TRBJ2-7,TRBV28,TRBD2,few,TGTGCCAGCACAGAAGCGGGAGGGTCCCACGAGCAGTACTTC,CASTEAGGSHEQYF
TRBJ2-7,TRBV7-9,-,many,TGTGCCAGCAGCTCCCCCCAGGTCGGCTACCACTTAATCTTC,CASSSPQVGYHLIF
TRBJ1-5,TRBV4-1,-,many,TGCGCCAGCAGCCAAGCGGAGGTCGGGCAGCCCCAGCATTTT,CASSQAEVGQPQHF
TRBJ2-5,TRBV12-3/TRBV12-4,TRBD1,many,TGTGCCAGCAGTTCCGGACAGGATGGGGAGACCCAGTACTTC,CASSSGQDGETQYF
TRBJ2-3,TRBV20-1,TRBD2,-,TGCAGTGCTAGAGTGTCCTCCGGGCTAGCGGGCGCGTTAACAGATACGCAGTATTTT,CSARVSSGLAGALTDTQYF
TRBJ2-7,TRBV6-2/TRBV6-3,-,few,TGTGCCAGCACTACGGGGAGAGGATATGGAGACGAGCAGTACTTC,CASTTGRGYGDEQYF
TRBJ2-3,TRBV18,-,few,TGTGCCAGCTCACCGGCTGTCGGGGGGCAGAGAGATACGCAGTATTTT,CASSPAVGGQRDTQYF
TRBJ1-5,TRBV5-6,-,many,TGTGCCAGCAGCTTGGGTCCTCAGCCCCAGCATTTT,CASSLGPQPQHF
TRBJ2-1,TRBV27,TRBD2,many,TGTGCCAGCAGTCCTAGACTAGCGGGGGGTGCGTTGGGTGAGCAGTTCTTC,CASSPRLAGGALGEQFF
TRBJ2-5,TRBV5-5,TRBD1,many,TGTGCCAGCAGCCCTTTAGGACAGGGACAGCGAGAGACCCAGTACTTC,CASSPLGQGQRETQYF
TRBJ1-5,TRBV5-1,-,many,TGCGCCAGCAGCATTTGGGGGGGGGATCAGCCCCAGCATTTT,CASSIWGGDQPQHF
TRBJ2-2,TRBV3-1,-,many,TGTGCCAGCAGCCACCACACCGGGGAGCTGTTTTTT,CASSHHTGELFF
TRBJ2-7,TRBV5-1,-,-,TGCGCCAGCAGCCAAACAGGGGGGGCTATCGAGCAGTACTTC,CASSQTGGAIEQYF